This is a list of T cell receptor beta chains from one sample in a study of shared clonotypes between healthy human individuals. TCRdb keeps only in-frame clones here, not all; method: immunoSEQ multiplex PCR. The data contain hundreds of thousands of clones, 95% of them singletons. Sequencing was performed on naive CD8+ T cells sorted from blood. The receptors stem from a woman in her twenties or thirties in good health. Each CDR3 is given with its conserved first and last residue. Fields, in order: clone size, D gene, J gene, V gene, CDR3 protein, CDR3 DNA. D genes are given only for firm matches. Expanded clones are given a class, and other clones once, few, many or no size at all.

clone size: NA; D gene: TRBD1; J gene: TRBJ1-5; V gene: TRBV28; CDR3 protein: CASSLGQVREPQHF; CDR3 DNA: TGTGCCAGCAGTTTGGGACAGGTGAGGGAGCCCCAGCATTTT
clone size: NA; D gene: NA; J gene: TRBJ2-5; V gene: TRBV19; CDR3 protein: CASSIKETQYF; CDR3 DNA: TGTGCCAGTAGTATCAAGGAGACCCAGTACTTC
clone size: NA; D gene: NA; J gene: TRBJ2-3; V gene: TRBV27; CDR3 protein: CASSLFGTDTQYF; CDR3 DNA: TGTGCCAGCAGTTTATTTGGCACAGATACGCAGTATTTT
clone size: few; D gene: NA; J gene: TRBJ1-3; V gene: TRBV28; CDR3 protein: CASTSPVASGNTIYF; CDR3 DNA: TGTGCCAGCACCTCTCCTGTGGCCTCTGGAAACACCATATATTTT
clone size: NA; D gene: TRBD2; J gene: TRBJ2-1; V gene: TRBV11-3; CDR3 protein: CASSFGGRVVNEQFF; CDR3 DNA: TGTGCCAGCAGCTTTGGCGGGAGGGTCGTGAATGAGCAGTTCTTC
clone size: NA; D gene: NA; J gene: TRBJ2-7; V gene: TRBV20-1; CDR3 protein: CSATRRYEQYF; CDR3 DNA: TGCAGTGCGACCCGGCGGTACGAGCAGTACTTC
clone size: NA; D gene: TRBD1; J gene: TRBJ1-1; V gene: TRBV5-6; CDR3 protein: CASSLGDRGVSTEAFF; CDR3 DNA: TGTGCCAGCAGCTTGGGGGACAGGGGAGTCAGCACTGAAGCTTTCTTT
clone size: NA; D gene: TRBD1; J gene: TRBJ2-7; V gene: TRBV27; CDR3 protein: CASSFPGQGFYEQYF; CDR3 DNA: TGTGCCAGCAGTTTCCCGGGACAGGGTTTCTACGAGCAGTACTTC
clone size: NA; D gene: NA; J gene: TRBJ1-4; V gene: TRBV5-1; CDR3 protein: CASSLSQGSFNEKLFF; CDR3 DNA: TGCGCCAGCAGCTTGAGCCAGGGATCCTTTAATGAAAAACTGTTTTTT
clone size: NA; D gene: TRBD1; J gene: TRBJ1-1; V gene: TRBV7-8; CDR3 protein: CASSDGTANLNTEAFF; CDR3 DNA: TGTGCCAGCAGCGACGGGACAGCCAACCTGAACACTGAAGCTTTCTTT
clone size: NA; D gene: NA; J gene: TRBJ1-4; V gene: TRBV11-2; CDR3 protein: CASSSGREKLFF; CDR3 DNA: TGTGCCAGCAGCTCGGGAAGGGAAAAACTGTTTTTT
clone size: NA; D gene: TRBD1; J gene: TRBJ2-1; V gene: TRBV2; CDR3 protein: CASEGQGGRNEQFF; CDR3 DNA: TGTGCCAGCGAGGGACAGGGAGGGAGGAATGAGCAGTTCTTC
clone size: NA; D gene: NA; J gene: TRBJ1-1; V gene: TRBV20-1; CDR3 protein: CSAEDITEAFF; CDR3 DNA: TGCAGTGCTGAAGACATCACTGAAGCTTTCTTT
clone size: once; D gene: TRBD2; J gene: TRBJ2-7; V gene: TRBV4-1; CDR3 protein: CASSQALLAGAREQYF; CDR3 DNA: TGCGCCAGCAGCCAAGCCCTTCTAGCGGGAGCGCGGGAGCAGTACTTC
clone size: NA; D gene: NA; J gene: TRBJ2-7; V gene: TRBV28; CDR3 protein: CASSFRYEQYF; CDR3 DNA: TGTGCCAGCAGTTTTAGGTACGAGCAGTACTTC
clone size: NA; D gene: NA; J gene: TRBJ2-2; V gene: TRBV27; CDR3 protein: CASSSLRSENTGELFF; CDR3 DNA: TGTGCCAGCAGTTCCCTTCGGAGCGAGAACACCGGGGAGCTGTTTTTT
clone size: once; D gene: NA; J gene: TRBJ2-1; V gene: TRBV5-6; CDR3 protein: CASSLGSDNEQFF; CDR3 DNA: TGTGCCAGCAGCTTGGGTTCAGACAATGAGCAGTTCTTC
clone size: NA; D gene: TRBD1; J gene: TRBJ1-3; V gene: TRBV10-3; CDR3 protein: CAIRRTGDGGNTIYF; CDR3 DNA: TGTGCCATCAGACGAACAGGGGATGGTGGAAACACCATATATTTT
clone size: NA; D gene: TRBD1; J gene: TRBJ2-7; V gene: TRBV7-9; CDR3 protein: CASSPVGTVYEQYF; CDR3 DNA: TGTGCCAGCAGCCCAGTCGGGACAGTATACGAGCAGTACTTC
clone size: NA; D gene: TRBD2; J gene: TRBJ2-3; V gene: TRBV6-1; CDR3 protein: CASSDIAGVGDTQYF; CDR3 DNA: TGTGCCAGCAGTGATATAGCGGGAGTGGGAGATACGCAGTATTTT
clone size: NA; D gene: TRBD2; J gene: TRBJ2-3; V gene: TRBV27; CDR3 protein: CASSPGLAPSTDTQYF; CDR3 DNA: TGTGCCAGCAGTCCGGGACTAGCGCCAAGCACAGATACGCAGTATTTT
clone size: NA; D gene: NA; J gene: TRBJ1-1; V gene: TRBV25-1; CDR3 protein: CASSIDGLNEAFF; CDR3 DNA: TGTGCCAGCAGTATTGACGGACTAAATGAAGCTTTCTTT
clone size: NA; D gene: TRBD1; J gene: TRBJ1-2; V gene: TRBV27; CDR3 protein: CASSLTGTGLGYTF; CDR3 DNA: TGTGCCAGCAGTTTAACCGGGACAGGGTTGGGCTACACCTTC
clone size: NA; D gene: TRBD2; J gene: TRBJ2-7; V gene: TRBV5-6; CDR3 protein: CASSAETSGIFYEQYF; CDR3 DNA: TGTGCCAGCAGCGCCGAGACTAGCGGGATTTTCTACGAGCAGTACTTC
clone size: NA; D gene: NA; J gene: TRBJ2-7; V gene: TRBV19; CDR3 protein: CASRKGWQYF; CDR3 DNA: TGTGCCAGTAGAAAGGGTTGGCAGTACTTC
clone size: NA; D gene: TRBD1; J gene: TRBJ1-3; V gene: TRBV14; CDR3 protein: CASSQGSLRDREGNTIYF; CDR3 DNA: TGTGCCAGCAGCCAAGGAAGTTTACGGGACAGGGAGGGAAACACCATATATTTT
clone size: NA; D gene: TRBD1; J gene: TRBJ1-2; V gene: TRBV28; CDR3 protein: CASSSGTGESYTF; CDR3 DNA: TGTGCCAGCAGTTCCGGGACAGGGGAAAGCTACACCTTC
clone size: NA; D gene: TRBD2; J gene: TRBJ2-1; V gene: TRBV5-1; CDR3 protein: CASSFRTSTSSYNEQFF; CDR3 DNA: TGCGCCAGCAGCTTTCGGACTAGTACAAGCTCCTACAATGAGCAGTTCTTC
clone size: NA; D gene: NA; J gene: TRBJ2-7; V gene: TRBV27; CDR3 protein: CASGNVGTFTYEQYF; CDR3 DNA: TGTGCCAGCGGGAATGTAGGGACGTTCACCTACGAGCAGTACTTC
clone size: NA; D gene: NA; J gene: TRBJ2-7; V gene: TRBV4-1; CDR3 protein: CASSQVTLGGSYEQYF; CDR3 DNA: TGCGCCAGCAGCCAAGTAACCCTGGGCGGTTCCTACGAGCAGTACTTC
clone size: NA; D gene: NA; J gene: TRBJ1-1; V gene: TRBV28; CDR3 protein: CASTTGGALNTEAFF; CDR3 DNA: TGTGCCAGCACCACAGGCGGCGCGTTGAACACTGAAGCTTTCTTT
clone size: few; D gene: NA; J gene: TRBJ2-7; V gene: TRBV10-2; CDR3 protein: CASSESGEQYF; CDR3 DNA: TGCGCCAGCAGTGAGTCTGGCGAGCAGTACTTC
clone size: NA; D gene: TRBD1; J gene: TRBJ1-5; V gene: TRBV6-5; CDR3 protein: CASSYSGTGLNQPQHF; CDR3 DNA: TGTGCCAGCAGTTACTCGGGGACAGGACTCAATCAGCCCCAGCATTTT
clone size: NA; D gene: TRBD1; J gene: TRBJ2-5; V gene: TRBV4-1; CDR3 protein: CASSQATGGKTQYF; CDR3 DNA: TGCGCCAGCAGCCAAGCGACAGGGGGTAAGACCCAGTACTTC
clone size: NA; D gene: NA; J gene: TRBJ2-7; V gene: TRBV5-4; CDR3 protein: CASSFYTSGEQYF; CDR3 DNA: TGTGCCAGCAGCTTTTATACGAGCGGAGAGCAGTACTTC
clone size: NA; D gene: TRBD2; J gene: TRBJ2-7; V gene: TRBV7-9; CDR3 protein: CASSSTLAGGPREQYF; CDR3 DNA: TGTGCCAGCAGCTCCACCCTAGCGGGAGGGCCTCGGGAGCAGTACTTC
clone size: NA; D gene: NA; J gene: TRBJ2-3; V gene: TRBV7-9; CDR3 protein: CALEGDTQYF; CDR3 DNA: TGTGCCCTCGAAGGAGATACGCAGTATTTT
clone size: NA; D gene: NA; J gene: TRBJ1-2; V gene: TRBV29-1; CDR3 protein: CSVEASEGYTF; CDR3 DNA: TGCAGCGTTGAAGCGTCGGAGGGCTACACCTTC
clone size: NA; D gene: NA; J gene: TRBJ1-2; V gene: TRBV7-9; CDR3 protein: CASSTEEGSYGYTF; CDR3 DNA: TGTGCCAGCAGCACCGAGGAAGGGTCATATGGCTACACCTTC
clone size: once; D gene: TRBD2; J gene: TRBJ2-1; V gene: TRBV28; CDR3 protein: CASSFPLAGGKNEQFF; CDR3 DNA: TGTGCCAGCAGTTTCCCATTAGCGGGAGGGAAAAATGAGCAGTTCTTC
clone size: NA; D gene: NA; J gene: TRBJ2-3; V gene: TRBV25-1; CDR3 protein: CASSPPEASPDTQYF; CDR3 DNA: TGTGCCAGCAGTCCACCGGAGGCTAGCCCAGATACGCAGTATTTT
clone size: once; D gene: NA; J gene: TRBJ2-7; V gene: TRBV7-9; CDR3 protein: CASSMQGERREQYF; CDR3 DNA: TGTGCCAGCAGCATGCAAGGGGAGAGGCGGGAGCAGTACTTC
clone size: NA; D gene: NA; J gene: TRBJ1-1; V gene: TRBV7-9; CDR3 protein: CASSSPRGTNTEAFF; CDR3 DNA: TGTGCCAGCAGCTCCCCCAGGGGTACAAACACTGAAGCTTTCTTT
clone size: NA; D gene: NA; J gene: TRBJ2-2; V gene: TRBV9; CDR3 protein: CASSVAVSRTPNTGELFF; CDR3 DNA: TGTGCCAGCAGCGTAGCGGTTTCCAGGACGCCGAACACCGGGGAGCTGTTTTTT
clone size: NA; D gene: TRBD2; J gene: TRBJ2-3; V gene: TRBV7-6; CDR3 protein: CASSLAARETDTQYF; CDR3 DNA: TGTGCCAGCAGCTTAGCCGCGCGGGAGACAGATACGCAGTATTTT
clone size: NA; D gene: NA; J gene: TRBJ2-7; V gene: TRBV7-9; CDR3 protein: CANRPHSYEQYF; CDR3 DNA: TGTGCCAACCGTCCGCACTCCTACGAGCAGTACTTC
clone size: NA; D gene: NA; J gene: TRBJ1-1; V gene: TRBV5-5; CDR3 protein: CASSLGEWLNTEAFF; CDR3 DNA: TGTGCCAGCAGCTTGGGAGAATGGCTAAACACTGAAGCTTTCTTT
clone size: NA; D gene: NA; J gene: TRBJ2-5; V gene: TRBV6-1; CDR3 protein: CASSAWTESYQETQYF; CDR3 DNA: TGTGCCAGCAGTGCTTGGACAGAATCGTACCAAGAGACCCAGTACTTC
clone size: NA; D gene: NA; J gene: TRBJ2-3; V gene: TRBV4-1; CDR3 protein: CASSPTVGTDADTQYF; CDR3 DNA: TGCGCCAGCAGCCCTACGGTGGGCACAGACGCAGATACGCAGTATTTT
clone size: NA; D gene: NA; J gene: TRBJ1-2; V gene: TRBV27; CDR3 protein: CASSLSSGSYGYTF; CDR3 DNA: TGTGCCAGCAGTTTATCGTCTGGGAGCTATGGCTACACCTTC
clone size: NA; D gene: NA; J gene: TRBJ1-2; V gene: TRBV5-6; CDR3 protein: CASRPGESSGYTF; CDR3 DNA: TGTGCCAGCAGACCGGGGGAGTCGTCAGGCTACACCTTC
clone size: NA; D gene: NA; J gene: TRBJ1-3; V gene: TRBV9; CDR3 protein: CASSVRSGVGSGNTIYF; CDR3 DNA: TGTGCCAGCAGCGTGAGGAGCGGCGTTGGGTCTGGAAACACCATATATTTT
clone size: NA; D gene: TRBD2; J gene: TRBJ2-1; V gene: TRBV9; CDR3 protein: CASSVESGSSGSYNEQFF; CDR3 DNA: TGTGCCAGCAGCGTAGAATCGGGATCTAGCGGCTCCTACAATGAGCAGTTCTTC
clone size: once; D gene: TRBD2; J gene: TRBJ2-3; V gene: TRBV19; CDR3 protein: CASSGRTSPPGSDTQYF; CDR3 DNA: TGTGCCAGTAGTGGACGGACTAGCCCCCCAGGATCAGATACGCAGTATTTT
clone size: NA; D gene: NA; J gene: TRBJ2-1; V gene: TRBV19; CDR3 protein: CASSIVLPSPNEQFF; CDR3 DNA: TGTGCCAGTAGTATAGTTCTGCCTAGCCCCAATGAGCAGTTCTTC